This TCR beta chain was obtained from a study of blood T cells in healthy people across ages. The sample, about 9.2 milliliters of peripheral blood, was drawn from each donor. Each sample used at least 6 million PBMCs. Germline loops: CDR1 SGHRS, CDR2 YFSETQ. This CDR3 spans 17 amino acids. Trimming stripped 4 bases from V and 2 bases from J, with 18 bases between. The authors ran a second PCR of about 7 to 12 cycles using a sample-barcoded 5' primer and a J-beta primer mix. TCRdb reanalysed the 5' RACE reads using MiXCR and keeps one entry per CDR3 protein. Of 1.4 million to 1.5 million distinct CDR3 sequences listed, roughly 40% are singletons.

This chain joins TRBV5-1 and TRBJ1-4, with TRBD1 as a possible D gene (5 bases). The specimen sequenced was blood. This TCR derives from a woman aged 18-35 years in good health. CDR3 DNA: TGCGCCAGCAGCCCCGTCAAAATCCCAGGGACTAATGAAAAACTGTTTTTT. Protein sequence: CASSPVKIPGTNEKLFF.